Below are 8 T cell receptor beta chains sequenced from a single sample in a study of shared clonotypes between healthy human individuals. The repertoire was sequenced with immunoSEQ multiplex PCR; TCRdb's copy has only in-frame clones and lacks some. The table includes approximately 2.1 million clones, approximately 93% detected once. Sequencing was carried out using naive CD4+ T cells from PBMCs. Specified subset: CD45RA+ positively selected. The source of these receptors is a young man in good health. Some clones in this sample may be carry-over from other donors' samples.

This clone was recorded once. The V gene is TRBV27, the J gene TRBJ2-2; TRBD2 matches 11 bases. The germline V gene encodes CDR1 MNHEY and CDR2 SMNVEV (reference sequence). CDR3 size: 17 residues. V lost 2 bases, J lost 0 bases, and 2 bases stayed unmatched. In DNA, the CDR3 is TGTGCCAGCAGTTTAAGACTAGCGGGATCGAACACCGGGGAGCTGTTTTTT. Its protein product is CASSLRLAGSNTGELFF.

This sequence joins TRBV19 and TRBJ1-2; 7 positions match TRBD1. The V segment lost 8 bases and the J segment 4 bases; nucleotides outside the gene matches: 7. The CDR3 contains 13 residues. The V gene's germline CDR1 is LNHDA and CDR2 SQIVND (reference sequence). The CDR3 here is CASRQGMVYGYTF. CDR3 in DNA: TGTGCCAGTCGACAGGGCATGGTCTATGGCTACACCTTC.

The DNA for the CDR3 is TGCGCCAGCCGCAGGGCGGGTACAGATACGCAGTATTTT. Protein sequence: CASRRAGTDTQYF. This chain links TRBV4-3 with TRBJ2-3, with D tentatively TRBD1 or TRBD2 (5 bases each). The germline gives CDR1 LGHNA, CDR2 YSLEER. CDR3 length: 13 residues. V gave up 8 bases and J gave up 3 bases, with 12 bases separating them.

The V gene is TRBV18, the J gene TRBJ1-5, with D maybe TRBD1 (6 bases). Trimming removed 2 bases at V and 7 bases at J, with 12 bases between. Germline CDR1 KGHSH, CDR2 LQKENI. This CDR3 has 14 amino acids. The CDR3 region is CASSPGDTGQPQHF. CDR3 DNA: TGTGCCAGCTCACCAGGGGACACGGGGCAGCCCCAGCATTTT.

This chain links TRBV7-9 with TRBJ2-1; D could derive from TRBD1 or TRBD2 (6 bases each). The CDR3 totals 16 residues. The germline V gene has CDR1 SEHNR and CDR2 FQNEAQ (reference sequence). The V end was cut by 1 base, the J end by 4 bases, with 14 bases between. The CDR3 protein is CASSLVRGDKYNEQFF. CDR3 sequence (DNA): TGTGCCAGCAGCTTAGTCCGCGGGGACAAGTACAATGAGCAGTTCTTC. The full variable domain, rest sourced from reference TRBV7-9 and TRBJ2-1, is DTGVSQNPRHKITKRGQNVTFRCDPISEHNRLYWYRQTLGQGPEFLTYFQNEAQLEKSRLLSDRFSAERPKGSFSTLEIQRTEQGDSAMYLCASSLVRGDKYNEQFFGPGTRLTVL.

The rearrangement uses TRBV5-1 and TRBJ2-7; D gene unclear. The CDR3 is 12 residues long. Germline CDR1 is SGHRS and CDR2 is YFSETQ. V was clipped by 4 bases and J by 7 bases, with 12 bases between them. This chain's CDR3 is CASSQKVEEQYF. CDR3 DNA sequence: TGCGCCAGCAGCCAGAAGGTAGAAGAGCAGTACTTC.

V gene TRBV7-3 combines with J gene TRBJ2-2; the match to TRBD2 covers 8 bases. The CDR3 is 15 amino acids. Germline lookup yields CDR1 SGHTA and CDR2 FQGTGA. Trimming cost V 1 base and J 4 bases; bases outside gene matches: 2. CDR3 bases: TGTGCCAGCAGCTTAAACGGGAGGGGCACCGGGGAGCTGTTTTTT. Amino acids: CASSLNGRGTGELFF.

The CDR3 loop reads CASSPRPGVNTEAFF. The DNA for the CDR3 is TGTGCCAGCAGCCCGAGACCGGGGGTGAACACTGAAGCTTTCTTT. The chain uses TRBV7-9 and TRBJ1-1; TRBD1 is a possible D gene (5 bases). CDR1 and CDR2 (germline): SEHNR, FQNEAQ (reference sequence). This CDR3 comprises 15 residues. The V end was cut by 5 bases, the J end by 0 bases, with 13 bases between.